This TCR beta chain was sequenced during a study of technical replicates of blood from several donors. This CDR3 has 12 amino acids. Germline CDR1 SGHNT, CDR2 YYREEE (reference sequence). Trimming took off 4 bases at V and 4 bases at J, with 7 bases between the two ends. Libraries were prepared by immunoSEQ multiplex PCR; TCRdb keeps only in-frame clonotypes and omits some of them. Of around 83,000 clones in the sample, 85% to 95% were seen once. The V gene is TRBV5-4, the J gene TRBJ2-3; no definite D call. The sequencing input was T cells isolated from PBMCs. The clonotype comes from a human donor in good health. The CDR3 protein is CASSVPPDTQYF. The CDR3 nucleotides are TGTGCCAGCAGCGTTCCTCCAGATACGCAGTATTTT.